Listed here are 32 T cell receptor beta chains from one sample, sequenced in a study of blood T cell repertoires in COVID-19. Sequencing was performed with immunoSEQ multiplex PCR; in TCRdb, only in-frame clones are kept and a portion is missing. Here the sample spans fewer than 40,000 clones, around nine tenths being singletons. The sequencing input was peripheral blood. The receptor set was obtained from a human donor in a cohort sampled during active COVID-19.

This chain uses TRBV9 with TRBJ1-1, with D tentatively TRBD1 (5 bases). Germline V CDR1 and CDR2: SGDLS, YYNGEE. Trimming removed 5 bases at V and 3 bases at J, with 14 bases between. The CDR3 length is 14 residues. CDR3 bases: TGTGCCAGCAGTAGTCGGACAATTGACACTGAAGCTTTCTTT. Translation gives CASSSRTIDTEAFF.

The CDR3 loop is CASSTPGQGTDTQYF. The CDR3 DNA reads as TGTGCCAGCAGTACCCCCGGACAGGGCACAGATACGCAGTATTTT. V and J are TRBV25-1 and TRBJ2-3, with TRBD1 matching 7 bases. Losses at the gene ends were 5 bases for V and 1 base for J; bases not matched to a gene: 6. The CDR3 runs 15 residues. The germline V gene has CDR1 MGHDK and CDR2 SYGVNS.

The rearrangement joins TRBV7-9 to TRBJ2-2, with a weak D call TRBD1 (5 bases). The germline V gene has CDR1 SEHNR and CDR2 FQNEAQ (reference sequence). V lost 0 bases, J lost 4 bases, and 15 bases lay in between. The CDR3 is 17 amino acids. The DNA of the CDR3 is TGTGCCAGCAGCTTAGCCTCGAGGCAGGGAAGCACCGGGGAGCTGTTTTTT. It encodes CASSLASRQGSTGELFF.

This sequence joins TRBV12-5 and TRBJ1-2; D is uncertain. The V end was cut by 6 bases, the J end by 8 bases, with 13 bases between. The CDR3 is made up of 12 amino acids. Germline V CDR1 and CDR2: LGHNT, FRNRAP. CDR3 residues: CASGLSRLGYTF. CDR3 in DNA: TGTGCTAGTGGGCTTTCCCGACTCGGCTACACCTTC.

The chain combines TRBV27 with TRBJ2-7, with D tentatively TRBD1 (6 bases). V was shortened by 3 bases and J by 6 bases, with 12 bases between the two germline ends. This CDR3 has 13 amino acids. Germline loops: CDR1 MNHEY, CDR2 SMNVEV (reference sequence). DNA of the CDR3: TGTGCCAGCAGTTTCGGCGAGGGGGTCGAGCAGTACTTC. This translates into CASSFGEGVEQYF.

This clone has only one observation. The J gene is TRBJ1-5, the V gene TRBV2; 11 nucleotides agree with TRBD1. V shed 6 bases, J shed 3 bases, and the junction held 4 bases outside the gene matches. The CDR3 runs to 15 residues. CDR1 and CDR2 (germline): SNHLY, FYNNEI. CDR3 nucleotide sequence: TGTGCCAGCAGACGGGACAGGGGGGTCAATCAGCCCCAGCATTTT. It translates to CASRRDRGVNQPQHF. The complete variable domain, with remaining parts taken from reference TRBV2 and TRBJ1-5, reads EPEVTQTPSHQVTQMGQEVILRCVPISNHLYFYWYRQILGQKVEFLVSFYNNEISEKSEIFDDQFSVERPDGSNFTLKIRSTKLEDSAMYFCASRRDRGVNQPQHFGDGTRLSIL.

The chain combines TRBV5-1 with TRBJ2-5, with 11 bases lining up with TRBD2. The V and J ends lost 0 bases and 4 bases, in that order; junction bases with no gene match: 8. Germline V gene lookup returns CDR1 SGHRS and CDR2 YFSETQ. The CDR3 runs to 17 residues. The CDR3 reads CASSLALAGGFAETQYF. CDR3 DNA sequence: TGCGCCAGCAGCTTGGCGCTAGCGGGAGGTTTTGCAGAGACCCAGTACTTC.

The chain couples TRBV19 to TRBJ1-1, with 8 positions matching TRBD1. CDR3 length: 16 amino acids. The junction had 10 bases not matched to a gene; V was cut back by 3 bases and J by 4 bases. The V gene's germline CDR1 is LNHDA and CDR2 SQIVND (reference sequence). The CDR3 DNA reads as TGTGCCAGTAGTATCCGGACAGGGCGGTTGAGCACTGAAGCTTTCTTT. Encoded protein: CASSIRTGRLSTEAFF. The full variable domain, completed using reference TRBV19 and TRBJ1-1, is DGGITQSPKYLFRKEGQNVTLSCEQNLNHDAMYWYRQDPGQGLRLIYYSQIVNDFQKGDIAEGYSVSREKKESFPLTVTSAQKNPTAFYLCASSIRTGRLSTEAFFGQGTRLTVV.

The rearrangement links TRBV30 to TRBJ2-1; D is possibly TRBD1 (6 bases). Germline V gene data show CDR1 as GTSNPN and CDR2 as SVGIG (reference sequence). The germline V and J ends were trimmed by 5 bases and 6 bases, with 14 bases remaining between them. The CDR3 extends over 13 amino acids. The CDR3 protein is CAWGRRTVNEQFF. CDR3 coding DNA: TGTGCCTGGGGGCGGCGGACAGTCAATGAGCAGTTCTTC.

The rearrangement links TRBV9 to TRBJ1-6, with a possible D match to TRBD1 (6 bases). The V gene's germline CDR1 is SGDLS and CDR2 YYNGEE. Deletions cut 4 bases from V and 7 bases from J, with 15 bases between. The CDR3 spans 15 residues. DNA for the CDR3: TGTGCCAGCAGCTCCCGGGACATCGGGAATTCACCCCTCCACTTT. It encodes CASSSRDIGNSPLHF.

The chain combines TRBV15 with TRBJ1-2; D is perhaps TRBD1 (5 bases). Germline CDR1 and CDR2: LNHNV and YYDKDF (reference sequence). V shed 2 bases and J shed 8 bases, with 18 bases lying between them. This CDR3 spans 15 amino acids. The CDR3 sequence: CATSRSFGTHGGYTF. The CDR3 nucleotides read TGTGCCACCAGCAGAAGCTTCGGGACTCATGGAGGCTACACCTTC.

CDR3 in amino acids: CATKDRTGADTQYF. DNA for the CDR3: TGTGCCACCAAAGATAGGACAGGGGCAGATACGCAGTATTTT. The rearrangement joins TRBV2 to TRBJ2-3, with 9 bases lining up with TRBD1. V lost 10 bases, J lost 4 bases, and 9 bases stayed unmatched. Looked up from germline, CDR1 is SNHLY and CDR2 is FYNNEI. The CDR3 is 14 residues long. Together with reference TRBV2 and TRBJ2-3, the CDR3 gives the full variable domain: EPEVTQTPSHQVTQMGQEVILRCVPISNHLYFYWYRQILGQKVEFLVSFYNNEISEKSEIFDDQFSVERPDGSNFTLKIRSTKLEDSAMYFCATKDRTGADTQYFGPGTRLTVL.

Notes on this clone: Relative to the germline gene, one junction end is altered; a read error may explain this. The chain combines TRBV4-1 with TRBJ2-7; 8 bases map to TRBD2. This CDR3 comprises 15 residues. The germline gives CDR1 MGHRA, CDR2 YSYEKL. The CDR3 loop is CASSKEGTSSYEQYF. CDR3 sequence (DNA): TGCGCCAGCAGCAAAGAGGGGACTAGCTCCTACGAGCAGTACTTC.

The chain has TRBV3-1 (or the pseudogene TRBV3-2) and TRBJ1-1, with TRBD1 matching 7 bases. Per germline, CDR1 LGHDT and CDR2 YNNKEL (reference sequence). There are 14 residues in the CDR3. V trimming: 7 bases; J trimming: 4 bases; junction bases outside the gene matches: 9. For the CDR3, the DNA is TGTGCCAGCACCGGCCAGGGGGGAGGCACTGAAGCTTTCTTT. It is translated as CASTGQGGGTEAFF.

This sequence joins TRBV18 and TRBJ1-1, with TRBD1 matching 7 bases. This CDR3 comprises 13 residues. Germline lookup yields CDR1 KGHSH and CDR2 LQKENI. The J segment lost 5 bases and the V segment lost 2 bases, leaving 2 bases of the junction unmatched. The CDR3 nucleotides read TGTGCCAGCTCACCAAAACAGGGGACTGAAGCTTTCTTT. Translated, it gives CASSPKQGTEAFF.

The rearrangement links TRBV11-2 to TRBJ1-2; TRBD1 matches at 9 bases. The ends lost 5 bases at V and 8 bases at J; junction bases unmatched: 21. This CDR3 is 18 amino acids long. The germline CDR1 and CDR2 sequences are SGHAT and FQNNGV. The CDR3 DNA sequence: TGTGCCAGCAGCCGTGAGCCTTTTACAGGGGGCGGACTATGGGGCTACACCTTC. Encoded protein: CASSREPFTGGGLWGYTF.

This rearrangement joins TRBV11-3 to TRBJ2-3; 8 nucleotides line up with TRBD1. Trimming at V came to 0 bases and at J to 3 bases, leaving 5 bases not matched to a gene. Germline V gives CDR1 SGHNT, CDR2 YENEEA. The CDR3 has 16 amino acids. CDR3 bases: TGTGCCAGCAGCTTAGACTATCGGACAGGGACAGATACGCAGTATTTT. It codes for CASSLDYRTGTDTQYF.

The chain employs TRBV9 and TRBJ2-1; TRBD2 agrees at 9 bases. Unmatched junction bases numbered 7, after V lost 4 bases and J lost 5 bases. The CDR3 sequence is 15 residues long. Germline assignment: CDR1 SGDLS and CDR2 YYNGEE. The CDR3 loop is CASSQRGERDNEQFF. In nucleotides, the CDR3 is TGTGCCAGCAGCCAGCGGGGGGAGCGCGACAATGAGCAGTTCTTC.

V usage is TRBV4-2 and J usage is TRBJ1-4; D unresolved. This CDR3 comprises 16 residues. The V gene's germline CDR1 is LGHNA and CDR2 YNFKEQ. V was trimmed by 0 bases and J by 3 bases, leaving 11 bases between them. The DNA of the CDR3 is TGTGCCAGCAGCCAAGATAGCGGTCCTCCTAATGAAAAACTGTTTTTT. It specifies CASSQDSGPPNEKLFF.

The chain recombines TRBV29-1 with TRBJ2-1; TRBD1 might be the D (6 bases). Between the trimmed V and J ends, which lost 4 bases and 1 base, there was a span of 8 bases. The CDR3 length is 13 residues. Germline CDR1 reads SQVTM; CDR2 reads ANQGSEA. The CDR3 protein is CSVGQGSYNEQFF. CDR3 coding DNA: TGCAGCGTTGGGCAGGGGTCCTACAATGAGCAGTTCTTC.

The chain joins TRBV7-2 to TRBJ1-4, with D tentatively TRBD1 (6 bases). V lost 5 bases, J lost 4 bases, and 17 bases lay in between. This CDR3 comprises 16 residues. Germline loops: CDR1 SGHTA, CDR2 FQGNSA. CDR3 in amino acids: CASSLQPGQHNEKLFF. CDR3 coding DNA: TGTGCCAGCAGCCTCCAGCCGGGACAACATAATGAAAAACTGTTTTTT. The full variable domain, rest sourced from reference TRBV7-2 and TRBJ1-4, is GAGVSQSPSNKVTEKGKDVELRCDPISGHTALYWYRQSLGQGLEFLIYFQGNSAPDKSGLPSDRFSAERTGGSVSTLTIQRTQQEDSAVYLCASSLQPGQHNEKLFFGSGTQLSVL.

The rearrangement links TRBV6-5 to TRBJ1-5, with 10 bases lining up with TRBD1. This CDR3 is built from 13 residues. The J segment lost 5 bases and the V segment lost 6 bases, leaving 1 base of the junction unmatched. In germline, CDR1 is MNHEY, CDR2 SVGAGI. In DNA, the CDR3 is TGTGCCAGCAGGGGGACAGGGGATCAGCCCCAGCATTTT. It encodes CASRGTGDQPQHF.

The gene calls are TRBV5-4 and TRBJ2-3; D unresolved. This CDR3 has 16 residues. Germline CDR1 and CDR2: SGHNT and YYREEE (reference sequence). V shed 0 bases and J shed 4 bases, with 15 bases lying between them. The CDR3 sequence: CASSLAGLRSADTQYF. Written as DNA, the CDR3 is TGTGCCAGCAGCTTGGCTGGATTGAGGTCTGCAGATACGCAGTATTTT. The full variable domain, its missing parts supplied by reference TRBV5-4 and TRBJ2-3, is ETGVTQSPTHLIKTRGQQVTLRCSSQSGHNTVSWYQQALGQGPQFIFQYYREEENGRGNFPPRFSGLQFPNYSSELNVNALELDDSALYLCASSLAGLRSADTQYFGPGTRLTVL.

The gene calls are TRBV4-3 and TRBJ2-2; possibly TRBD2 for D (5 bases). V was shortened by 0 bases and J by 3 bases, with 14 bases between the two germline ends. The CDR3 length is 17 residues. Germline V gene lookup returns CDR1 LGHNA and CDR2 YSLEER. DNA for the CDR3: TGCGCCAGCAGCCAAGAGGAGGCTTTCCCCGACACCGGGGAGCTGTTTTTT. It encodes CASSQEEAFPDTGELFF.

The chain uses TRBV29-1 and TRBJ2-1; 7 bases are a match to TRBD1. The junction had 17 bases not matched to a gene; V was cut back by 7 bases and J by 2 bases. CDR1 is SQVTM and CDR2 is ANQGSEA in the germline V gene. This CDR3 is built from 17 residues. The CDR3 reads CSAQGTVPVGPYNEQFF. The CDR3, as DNA: TGCAGCGCCCAAGGGACAGTGCCCGTAGGGCCCTACAATGAGCAGTTCTTC.

This chain joins TRBV6-2 or TRBV6-3 and TRBJ1-4; D perhaps matches TRBD1 (5 bases). V lost 6 bases and J lost 7, with 15 bases in between. The CDR3 length is 14 residues. In germline, CDR1 is MNHEY, CDR2 SVGEGT. The CDR3 sequence: CASSDGGYREKLFF. CDR3 nucleotides: TGTGCCAGCAGCGATGGGGGGTATCGTGAAAAACTGTTTTTT.

The chain joins TRBV15 to TRBJ2-7; D not certain. CDR1 is LNHNV, CDR2 YYDKDF, per germline (reference sequence). Trimming took off 0 bases at V and 3 bases at J, with 12 bases between the two ends. The CDR3 length is 15 residues. CDR3 nucleotide sequence: TGTGCCACCAGCAGAGATCTTTCCCAGTTCTACGAGCAGTACTTC. It is translated as CATSRDLSQFYEQYF. The full variable domain, its missing parts supplied by reference TRBV15 and TRBJ2-7, is DAMVIQNPRYQVTQFGKPVTLSCSQTLNHNVMYWYQQKSSQAPKLLFHYYDKDFNNEADTPDNFQSRRPNTSFCFLDIRSPGLGDTAMYLCATSRDLSQFYEQYFGPGTRLTVT.

The V gene is TRBV6-4, the J gene TRBJ2-2; 11 nucleotides agree with TRBD2. Germline V lookup: CDR1 MRHNA, CDR2 SNTAGT. The CDR3 has 16 residues. Trimming at V came to 6 bases and at J to 7 bases, leaving 10 bases not matched to a gene. CDR3 sequence reads: CASSKTSGEAGGELFF. The CDR3 region has the DNA TGTGCCAGCAGCAAGACTAGCGGGGAAGCAGGCGGGGAGCTGTTTTTT.

This clone was recorded once. The chain uses TRBV5-1 and TRBJ2-7; 15 bases line up with TRBD2. The CDR3 has 19 residues. Looked up from germline, CDR1 is SGHRS and CDR2 is YFSETQ. J lost 3 bases, V lost 3 bases, and 13 bases had no gene match. The CDR3 bases are TGCGCCAGCAGCTGGTCTGTAGGGACTAGCGGGGGGTCAGGCTACGAGCAGTACTTC. It encodes CASSWSVGTSGGSGYEQYF.

The J gene is TRBJ2-2, the V gene TRBV6-5, with D tentatively TRBD1 (6 bases). The germline V gene has CDR1 MNHEY and CDR2 SVGAGI. Trimming removed 4 bases from V and 5 bases from J, with 14 bases in between. This CDR3 spans 15 amino acids. The CDR3 loop reads CASSFQWTATGELFF. As DNA, the CDR3 is TGTGCCAGCAGTTTCCAGTGGACAGCGACCGGGGAGCTGTTTTTT.

The V gene is TRBV7-9, the J gene TRBJ1-6; D gene unclear. The CDR3 is 15 amino acids. Germline V gene sequence: CDR1 SEHNR, CDR2 FQNEAQ (reference sequence). The V end was cut by 5 bases, the J end by 7 bases, with 15 bases between. CDR3 DNA sequence: TGTGCCAGCAGCGCCGGGGAGAGCTCCAATTCACCCCTCCACTTT. Protein product: CASSAGESSNSPLHF.

This clone was detected once. V usage is TRBV2 and J usage is TRBJ1-5; D is unresolved. Trimming removed 2 bases from V and 5 bases from J, with 13 bases in between. Germline V gives CDR1 SNHLY, CDR2 FYNNEI. The CDR3 has 15 amino acids. CDR3: CASSESRRRDQPQHF. In nucleotides, the CDR3 is TGTGCCAGCAGTGAATCCCGGAGGCGAGATCAGCCCCAGCATTTT.